Given below is one T cell receptor (beta chain) in context. TCRdb keeps only in-frame clones here, not all; method: immunoSEQ multiplex PCR. Of more than 40,000 clones in the sample, about 90% are singletons; the top ten hold 4.3%. This sample was taken from a study of blood T cell repertoires in COVID-19. At the level of the study: Collection of acute and convalescent COVID-19 samples took place in the United States, Italy and Spain.

Sequencing was carried out using peripheral blood. The TCR comes from a man aged 55 to 69 with acute or convalescent COVID-19.

The CDR3 loop reads CATSDPTSGGAPDTQYF. CDR3 DNA sequence: TGTGCCACCAGTGATCCGACTAGCGGGGGGGCCCCAGATACGCAGTATTTT. V gene TRBV24-1 combines with J gene TRBJ2-3, with 14 positions matching TRBD2. Per germline, CDR1 KGHDR and CDR2 SFDVKD. CDR3 length: 17 residues. Unmatched junction bases numbered 5, after V lost 3 bases and J lost 4 bases.